Each of the 11 T cell receptor beta chains below was sequenced from the same sample in a study of cytomegalovirus exposure and HLA in healthy donors (dated by TCRdb to the late 2010s). Receptor amplification or capture employed the immunoSEQ multiplex PCR assay. TCRdb took over this immuneACCESS table, retaining in-frame rearrangements with V and J assigned. Such tables are incomplete; in checked studies, under half of the missing clones stem from an unresolved V gene, and the remainder is unexplained. The sample includes roughly 150,000 clones, with approximately 88% observed a single time. The top ten hold more than 2.5% of the sample. The specimen sequenced was PBMCs. Receptors originate from a woman aged 18-35 years in good health and CMV-seropositive.

V gene TRBV18 combines with J gene TRBJ2-1, with TRBD2 matching 8 bases. CDR1 is KGHSH and CDR2 is LQKENI in the germline V gene. The CDR3 has 15 residues. J lost 7 bases, V lost 6 bases, and 11 bases had no gene match. CDR3 sequence reads: CASSPWDSGINEQFF. The CDR3 DNA reads as TGTGCCAGCTCCCCGTGGGATAGCGGGATAAATGAGCAGTTCTTC.

The chain carries TRBV6-5 and TRBJ1-5; TRBD1 is a possible D gene (6 bases). Germline CDR1 is MNHEY and CDR2 is SVGAGI. V gave up 2 bases and J gave up 4 bases, with 15 bases separating them. The CDR3 sequence is 16 residues long. As DNA, the CDR3 is TGTGCCAGCAGTTACGGAGGGGGAGGGCTAAATCAGCCCCAGCATTTT. As protein: CASSYGGGGLNQPQHF.

The chain uses TRBV6-5 and TRBJ2-6; possible D gene TRBD1, 6 bases. The V end lost 2 bases, the J end lost 0 bases, and 8 bases lay between the germline ends. Germline CDR1 is MNHEY and CDR2 is SVGAGI. The CDR3 is made up of 16 amino acids. For the CDR3, the DNA is TGTGCCAGCAGTTACAACAGGGACTCTGGGGCCAACGTCCTGACTTTC. This encodes CASSYNRDSGANVLTF.

V gene TRBV6-1 combines with J gene TRBJ2-3, with 8 bases identical to TRBD2. The germline V gene encodes CDR1 MNHNS and CDR2 SASEGT. Trimming at V came to 3 bases and at J to 4 bases, leaving 6 bases not matched to a gene. The CDR3 contains 15 residues. The DNA for the CDR3 is TGTGCCAGCAGTGAGACGGGAGGGCCGGCAGATACGCAGTATTTT. Its protein is CASSETGGPADTQYF.

The rearrangement links TRBV7-2 to TRBJ2-7; 8 bases match TRBD2. The CDR3 consists of 15 residues. Germline values: CDR1 SGHTA, CDR2 FQGNSA. V dropped 1 base and J dropped 5; count of bases not matched to a gene: 7. CDR3 DNA sequence: TGTGCCAGCAGCTTAGGGACGGGAGGGCAGGACGAGCAGTACTTC. Translation gives CASSLGTGGQDEQYF.

The count of this clone is one. The chain couples TRBV30 to TRBJ1-1; D unclear. The CDR3 spans 16 residues. Germline V lookup: CDR1 GTSNPN, CDR2 SVGIG (reference sequence). Trimming removed 2 bases at V and 3 bases at J, with 19 bases between. CDR3 sequence: CAWSQNRPAGDTEAFF. The CDR3 bases are TGTGCCTGGAGTCAAAATCGACCGGCCGGAGACACTGAAGCTTTCTTT.

This sequence joins TRBV29-1 and TRBJ1-2; 8 nucleotides match TRBD1. This CDR3 spans 13 amino acids. CDR1 is SQVTM, CDR2 ANQGSEA, per germline. Trimming removed 6 bases from V and 8 bases from J; junction bases left unmatched: 11. The CDR3 nucleotides read TGCAGCGTGAGGACAGGGTCGGCTTCCGGCTACACCTTC. Protein: CSVRTGSASGYTF. The complete variable domain, with remaining parts taken from reference TRBV29-1 and TRBJ1-2, reads SAVISQKPSRDICQRGTSLTIQCQVDSQVTMMFWYRQQPGQSLTLIATANQGSEATYESGFVIDKFPISRPNLTFSTLTVSNMSPEDSSIYLCSVRTGSASGYTFGSGTRLTVV.

The genes are TRBV5-6 and TRBJ1-1; 10 positions agree with TRBD1. The CDR3 length is 13 residues. The ends lost 4 bases at V and 12 bases at J; junction bases unmatched: 9. Germline V gene sequence: CDR1 SGHDT, CDR2 YYEEEE. The CDR3 sequence is CASSVRQGARTFF. The CDR3 coding sequence is TGTGCCAGCAGCGTCCGACAGGGGGCGAGGACTTTCTTT.

V and J are TRBV9 and TRBJ1-4; possibly TRBD1 for D (6 bases). Germline-derived CDR1 and CDR2 are SGDLS and YYNGEE. The CDR3 contains 14 residues. Trimming shortened V by 0 bases and J by 7 bases, and 10 bases separated the two germline ends. The CDR3 reads CASSVGGGPEKLFF. In nucleotides, the CDR3 is TGTGCCAGCAGCGTAGGCGGGGGGCCTGAAAAACTGTTTTTT.

This clone was counted once. J is TRBJ2-3 and V is TRBV5-1, with D hard to call. The germline V gene has CDR1 SGHRS and CDR2 YFSETQ. Trimming took 0 bases from V and 0 from J, leaving 8 bases between them. The CDR3 is made up of 15 amino acids. Here the CDR3 DNA reads TGCGCCAGCAGCTTGGCGGCGCGGAGCACAGATACGCAGTATTTT. Its protein is CASSLAARSTDTQYF.

This clone appeared once. V usage is TRBV6-5 and J usage is TRBJ1-5; D gene unclear. Germline V gene data show CDR1 as MNHEY and CDR2 as SVGAGI. This CDR3 contains 15 residues. V was shortened by 0 bases and J by 7 bases, with 13 bases between the two germline ends. The CDR3 spells CASSYSPSPAQPQHF. The CDR3 DNA reads as TGTGCCAGCAGTTACTCGCCCAGTCCCGCACAGCCCCAGCATTTT.